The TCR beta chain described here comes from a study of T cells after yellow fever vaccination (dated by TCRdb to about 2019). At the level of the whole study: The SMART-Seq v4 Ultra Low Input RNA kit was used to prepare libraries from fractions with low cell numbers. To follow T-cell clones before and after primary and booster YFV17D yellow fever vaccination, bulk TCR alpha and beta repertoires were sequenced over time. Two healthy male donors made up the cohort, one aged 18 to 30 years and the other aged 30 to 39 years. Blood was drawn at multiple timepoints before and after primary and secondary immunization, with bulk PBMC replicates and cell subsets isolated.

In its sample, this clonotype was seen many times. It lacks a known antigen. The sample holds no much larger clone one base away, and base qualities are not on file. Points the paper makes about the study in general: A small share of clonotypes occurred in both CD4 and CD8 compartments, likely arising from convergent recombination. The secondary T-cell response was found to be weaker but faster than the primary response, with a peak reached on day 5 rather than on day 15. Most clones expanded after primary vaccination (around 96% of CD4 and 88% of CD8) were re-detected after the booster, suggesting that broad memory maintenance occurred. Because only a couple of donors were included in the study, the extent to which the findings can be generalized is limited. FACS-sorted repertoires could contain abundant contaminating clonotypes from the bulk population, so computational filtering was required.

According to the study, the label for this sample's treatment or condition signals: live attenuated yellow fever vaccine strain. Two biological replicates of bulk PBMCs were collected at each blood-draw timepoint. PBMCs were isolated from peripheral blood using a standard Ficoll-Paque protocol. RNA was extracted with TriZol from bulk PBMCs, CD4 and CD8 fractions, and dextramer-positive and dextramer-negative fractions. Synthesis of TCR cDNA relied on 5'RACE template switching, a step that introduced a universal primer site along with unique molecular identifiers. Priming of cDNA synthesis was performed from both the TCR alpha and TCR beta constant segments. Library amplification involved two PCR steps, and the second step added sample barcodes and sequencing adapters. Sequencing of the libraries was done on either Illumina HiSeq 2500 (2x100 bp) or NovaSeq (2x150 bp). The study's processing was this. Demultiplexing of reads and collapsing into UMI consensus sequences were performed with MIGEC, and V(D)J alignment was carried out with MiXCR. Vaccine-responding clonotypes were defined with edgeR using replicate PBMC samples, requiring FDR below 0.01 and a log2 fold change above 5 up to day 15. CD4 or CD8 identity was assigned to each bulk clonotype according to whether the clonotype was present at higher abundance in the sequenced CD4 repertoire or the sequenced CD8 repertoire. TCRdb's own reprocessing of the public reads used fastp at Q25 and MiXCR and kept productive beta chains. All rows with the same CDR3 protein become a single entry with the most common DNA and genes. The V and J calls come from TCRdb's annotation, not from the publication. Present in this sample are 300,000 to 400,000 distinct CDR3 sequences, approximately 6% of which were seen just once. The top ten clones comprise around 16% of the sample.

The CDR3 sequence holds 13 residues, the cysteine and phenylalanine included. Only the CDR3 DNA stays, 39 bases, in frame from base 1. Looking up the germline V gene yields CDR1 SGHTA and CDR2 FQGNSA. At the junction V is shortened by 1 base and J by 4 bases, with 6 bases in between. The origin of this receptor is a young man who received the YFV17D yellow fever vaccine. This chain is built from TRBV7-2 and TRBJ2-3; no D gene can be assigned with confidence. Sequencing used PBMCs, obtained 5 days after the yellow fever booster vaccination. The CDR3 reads CASSLGLSDTQYF. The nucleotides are TGTGCCAGCAGCTTAGGGTTATCAGATACGCAGTATTTT.